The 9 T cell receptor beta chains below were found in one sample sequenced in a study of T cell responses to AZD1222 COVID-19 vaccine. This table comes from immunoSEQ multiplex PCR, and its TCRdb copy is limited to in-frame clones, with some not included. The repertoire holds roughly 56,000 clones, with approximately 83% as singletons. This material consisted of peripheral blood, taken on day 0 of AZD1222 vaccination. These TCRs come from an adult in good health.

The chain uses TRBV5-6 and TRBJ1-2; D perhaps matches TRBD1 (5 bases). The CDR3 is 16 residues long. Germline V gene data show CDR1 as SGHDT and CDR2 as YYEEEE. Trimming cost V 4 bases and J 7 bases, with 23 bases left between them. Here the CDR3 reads CASSPPWGGSSSGYTF. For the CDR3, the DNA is TGTGCCAGCAGCCCCCCCTGGGGGGGAAGTTCGTCTGGCTACACCTTC.

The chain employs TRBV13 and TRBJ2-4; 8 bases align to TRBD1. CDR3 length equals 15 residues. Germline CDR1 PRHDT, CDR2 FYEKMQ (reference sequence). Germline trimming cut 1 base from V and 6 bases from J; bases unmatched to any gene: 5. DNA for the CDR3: TGTGCCAGCAGCTTAGCCGGGACAGGTTTAAACATTCAGTACTTC. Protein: CASSLAGTGLNIQYF.

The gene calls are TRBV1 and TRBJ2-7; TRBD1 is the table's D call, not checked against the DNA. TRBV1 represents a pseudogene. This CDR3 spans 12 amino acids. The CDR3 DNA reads TGCACCAGCAGCCCGACAGGGGACGAGCAGTACTTC. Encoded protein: CTSSPTGDEQYF.

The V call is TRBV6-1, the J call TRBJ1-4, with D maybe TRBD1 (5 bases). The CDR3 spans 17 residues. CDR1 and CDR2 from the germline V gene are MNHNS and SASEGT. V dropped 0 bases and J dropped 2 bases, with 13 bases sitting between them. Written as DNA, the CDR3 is TGTGCCAGCAGTGAAGCGCTCGGAGGGGCTACTAATGAAAAACTGTTTTTT. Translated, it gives CASSEALGGATNEKLFF.

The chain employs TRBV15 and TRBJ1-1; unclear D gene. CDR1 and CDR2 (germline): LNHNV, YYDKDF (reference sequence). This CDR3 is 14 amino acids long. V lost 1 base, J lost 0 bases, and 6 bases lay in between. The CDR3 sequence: CATSRGLMNTEAFF. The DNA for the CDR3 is TGTGCCACCAGCAGAGGCCTGATGAACACTGAAGCTTTCTTT.

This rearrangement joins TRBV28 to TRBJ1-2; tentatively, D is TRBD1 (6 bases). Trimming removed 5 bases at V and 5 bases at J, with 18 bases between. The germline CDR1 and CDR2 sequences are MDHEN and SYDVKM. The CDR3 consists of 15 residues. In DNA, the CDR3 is TGTGCCAGCAGTCCTCACAGGGTTTCATCTTATGGCTACACCTTC. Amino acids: CASSPHRVSSYGYTF.

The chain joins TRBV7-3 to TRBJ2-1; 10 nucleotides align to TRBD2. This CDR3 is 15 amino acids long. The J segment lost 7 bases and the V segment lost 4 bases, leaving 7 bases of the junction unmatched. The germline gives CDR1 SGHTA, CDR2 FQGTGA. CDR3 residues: CASSSSGGQLNEQFF. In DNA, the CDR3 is TGTGCCAGCAGCTCTAGCGGGGGCCAACTTAATGAGCAGTTCTTC.

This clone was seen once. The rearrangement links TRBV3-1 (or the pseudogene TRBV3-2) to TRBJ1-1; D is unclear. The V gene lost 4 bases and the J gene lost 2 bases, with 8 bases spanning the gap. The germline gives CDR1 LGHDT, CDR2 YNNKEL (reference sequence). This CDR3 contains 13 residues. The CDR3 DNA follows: TGTGCCAGCAGCCCCCCCGGTAACACTGAAGCTTTCTTT. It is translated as CASSPPGNTEAFF.

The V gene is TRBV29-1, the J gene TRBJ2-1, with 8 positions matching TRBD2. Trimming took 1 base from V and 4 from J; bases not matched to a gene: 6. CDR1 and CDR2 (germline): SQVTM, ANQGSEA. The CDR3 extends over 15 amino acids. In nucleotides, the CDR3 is TGCAGCGTTGAAGGGACTAGCTCCCTTTACAATGAGCAGTTCTTC. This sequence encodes CSVEGTSSLYNEQFF.